These T cell receptor beta chains were read from a single sample in a study of CD8 T cells in ankylosing spondylitis. TCRdb reprocessed the 5' RACE reads with MiXCR, giving one entry per CDR3 protein. Here the sample spans more than 600,000 distinct CDR3 sequences, around 20% being singletons. Specimen: blood, either unsorted or a sorted T cell fraction (not recorded which). The source is a male donor with ankylosing spondylitis. CDR3s include the opening cysteine and the closing phenylalanine or tryptophan. Fields, in order: D gene, V gene, J gene, clone size, CDR3 DNA, CDR3 protein. The D gene is left open where the match is weak. Some rows have no size entry. The others give once, few or many, or a class for an expanded clone.

d_call: TRBD1; v_call: TRBV9; j_call: TRBJ2-3; clone_size: -; cdr3_nt: TGTGCCAGCAGGGGGGACAGGTCGGAAGATACGCAGTATTTT; cdr3_aa: CASRGDRSEDTQYF
d_call: -; v_call: TRBV5-1; j_call: TRBJ2-2; clone_size: -; cdr3_nt: TGCGCCAGCAGCTTGGTCCCAGGCCCGGTCGCCGGGGAGCTGTTTTTT; cdr3_aa: CASSLVPGPVAGELFF
d_call: TRBD1; v_call: TRBV20-1; j_call: TRBJ2-1; clone_size: many; cdr3_nt: TGCAGTGCTAGAAGGGGGCCCGAGCAGTTCTTC; cdr3_aa: CSARRGPEQFF
d_call: TRBD1; v_call: TRBV25-1; j_call: TRBJ2-1; clone_size: -; cdr3_nt: TGTGCCAGCAGTGACTCAGGACAGGCACACAATGAGCAGTTCTTC; cdr3_aa: CASSDSGQAHNEQFF
d_call: TRBD2; v_call: TRBV6-2/TRBV6-3; j_call: TRBJ2-7; clone_size: -; cdr3_nt: TGTGCCAGCACCGGGACTAGTCCTACCTACGAGCAGTACTTC; cdr3_aa: CASTGTSPTYEQYF
d_call: -; v_call: TRBV7-9; j_call: TRBJ2-5; clone_size: -; cdr3_nt: TGTGCCAGCAGCCCCGGTGTAGCCCAAGAGACCCAGTACTTC; cdr3_aa: CASSPGVAQETQYF
d_call: -; v_call: TRBV12-3/TRBV12-4; j_call: TRBJ1-1; clone_size: few; cdr3_nt: TGTGCCAGCAGTTTCCGTCGTACAGTGAACACTGAAGCTTTCTTT; cdr3_aa: CASSFRRTVNTEAFF
d_call: -; v_call: TRBV19; j_call: TRBJ1-1; clone_size: -; cdr3_nt: TGTGCCACCCAAGAGGGCAGATATCCTATGAACACTGAAGCTTTCTTT; cdr3_aa: CATQEGRYPMNTEAFF
d_call: -; v_call: TRBV6-6; j_call: TRBJ2-3; clone_size: once; cdr3_nt: TGTGCCAGCAGTGACTCTGTGCGCACCACGCAGTATTTT; cdr3_aa: CASSDSVRTTQYF
d_call: -; v_call: TRBV5-1; j_call: TRBJ1-2; clone_size: many; cdr3_nt: TGCGCCAGCAGCTTCGGGGGTATAGACTATGGCTACACCTTC; cdr3_aa: CASSFGGIDYGYTF
d_call: -; v_call: TRBV5-1; j_call: TRBJ1-3; clone_size: many; cdr3_nt: TGCGCCAGCAGGCGGGACACGAGCTCTGGAAACACCATATATTTT; cdr3_aa: CASRRDTSSGNTIYF
d_call: TRBD1; v_call: TRBV2; j_call: TRBJ2-5; clone_size: -; cdr3_nt: TGTGCCAGCAGCGGACAGGGGAATAAGAGAACCCAGTACTTC; cdr3_aa: CASSGQGNKRTQYF
d_call: TRBD2; v_call: TRBV5-1; j_call: TRBJ2-7; clone_size: few; cdr3_nt: TGCGCCAGCAGCTTGCTGGGACTAGCGGGAGGAGGCGAGCAGTACTTC; cdr3_aa: CASSLLGLAGGGEQYF
d_call: -; v_call: TRBV7-9; j_call: TRBJ1-2; clone_size: many; cdr3_nt: TGTGCCAGCAGCCTCGGGGACATGGGAGGCTACACCTTC; cdr3_aa: CASSLGDMGGYTF
d_call: -; v_call: TRBV6-2/TRBV6-3; j_call: TRBJ2-2; clone_size: few; cdr3_nt: TGTGCCAGCGGCAGGGACACCGGGGAGCTGTTTTTT; cdr3_aa: CASGRDTGELFF
d_call: -; v_call: TRBV7-9; j_call: TRBJ1-2; clone_size: -; cdr3_nt: TGTGCCAGCAGCTTAATTTCCGGCGCCTATGGCTACACCTTC; cdr3_aa: CASSLISGAYGYTF
d_call: -; v_call: TRBV7-9; j_call: TRBJ2-2; clone_size: -; cdr3_nt: TGTGCCAGCAGCTTAACACCCGCAGGGATGAACACCGGGGAGCTGTTTTTT; cdr3_aa: CASSLTPAGMNTGELFF
d_call: TRBD2; v_call: TRBV11-2; j_call: TRBJ2-3; clone_size: -; cdr3_nt: TGTGCCAGCAGCTCACCTCTCTCCAGCGGGGGGCCACCTCGCACAGATACGCAGTATTTT; cdr3_aa: CASSSPLSSGGPPRTDTQYF
d_call: -; v_call: TRBV7-3; j_call: TRBJ2-1; clone_size: few; cdr3_nt: TGTGCCAGCGGGGAGCGAGGCTCCTACAATGAGCAGTTCTTC; cdr3_aa: CASGERGSYNEQFF
d_call: TRBD2; v_call: TRBV9; j_call: TRBJ2-3; clone_size: -; cdr3_nt: TGTGCCAGCGGGGGGGCAGATACGCAGTATTTT; cdr3_aa: CASGGADTQYF
d_call: -; v_call: TRBV20-1; j_call: TRBJ2-5; clone_size: -; cdr3_nt: TGCAGTGCCAACCCGCGGGGGCGGGGGGAGACCCAGTACTTC; cdr3_aa: CSANPRGRGETQYF
d_call: -; v_call: TRBV24-1; j_call: TRBJ2-2; clone_size: -; cdr3_nt: TGTGCCACCAGCCTAGCGAACACCGGGGAGCTGTTTTTT; cdr3_aa: CATSLANTGELFF